This TCR beta chain was observed in a study of siplizumab effects on memory and regulatory T cells. Points from the study as a whole: In siplizumab cultures, the suppressive function of proliferating Tregs remained unconfirmed.

Generated by immunoSEQ multiplex PCR, the TCRdb table keeps only in-frame clones and is missing some. The sample holds some 100,000 clones, about 90% seen once. Germline assignment: CDR1 SGHAT and CDR2 FQNNGV. This CDR3 is 11 amino acids long. Trimming shortened V by 2 bases and J by 7 bases, and 4 bases separated the two germline ends. Comment on this clone: Antigen specificity is unknown.

The receptor was derived from a human donor in good health. Material: Tregs sorted from blood. The chain recombines TRBV11-2 with TRBJ2-3, with D hard to call. CDR3 region: CASSLSNTQYF. CDR3 nucleotide sequence: TGTGCCAGCAGCTTATCAAATACGCAGTATTTT.